This T cell receptor (beta chain) was sequenced in a study of Graves' ophthalmopathy and Graves' hyperthyroidism. Study-wide findings and caveats: Among expanded thyroid clonotypes above 0.001 frequency, most also occurred in blood.

Trimming left V 10 bases short and J 2 bases short, with 17 bases between. Looked up from germline, CDR1 is MNHEY and CDR2 is SVGAGI. The CDR3 is 14 amino acids. RNA transcripts served as template for amplifying TCR beta CDR3 sequences. First-round RT-PCR employed HTBI primers, with a second-round multiplex PCR after it. MiXCR was run by TCRdb on the multiplex PCR reads, yielding one entry per CDR3 protein. The sample lists 200,000 to 300,000 distinct CDR3 sequences, 45% to 55% occurring once. Presentation of ophthalmopathy in the donors involved moderate-to-severe activity, CAS ≥3, NOSPECS ≥4 and a duration under 3 months. The study excluded patients with other autoimmune diseases, uncontrolled infections, pregnancy or lactation. This clonotype was detected a few times. Antigen specificity is unknown.

The TCR sequence derives from an adult man with Graves' ophthalmopathy. The sample taken for sequencing was peripheral blood. The V call is TRBV6-5, the J call TRBJ2-5; D might be TRBD1 (6 bases). In nucleotides, the CDR3 is TGTGCCACCTCGGACAGACGATTACAAGAGACCCAGTACTTC. Its protein is CATSDRRLQETQYF.